This TCR beta chain appears in the sequencing data of a study of blood T cell repertoires in COVID-19 (dated by TCRdb to the early 2020s). Study-wide context: Collaborator samples came from the United States, Italy and Spain and covered acute and convalescent phases of COVID-19. The repertoires were made available in a free public database intended to serve as a resource for research on the immune response to SARS-CoV-2. HLA class I and class II types, where available, came from metadata supplied by the sample provider rather than from assay-based typing. Sample metadata almost always included a de-identified subject ID, COVID-19 status, age in years and sex. Subjects who had been exposed to COVID-19, were actively infected with it, or had recovered from it provided the deeply sampled blood TCRbeta repertoires that made up the dataset. Samples were obtained from the ongoing ImmuneRACE study (first 160 participants) and from 1,200 or so subjects provided by 6 global collaborators. The prospective study material was composed of cDNA or gDNA derived from T cells, B-cell-depleted T cells, or PBMCs. Broad study findings and their caveats: How much clinical and demographic metadata was included differed by source and by participant, and the metadata was provided uncurated.

At one collaborating source in Seattle, patients were enrolled during active infection and were followed longitudinally through the course of disease. Collaborating institutions collected whole blood in K2EDTA tubes following their own protocols. Collaborator samples were shipped for TCRbeta analysis as frozen whole blood, isolated PBMCs, or DNA extracted from either sample type. Ends trimmed: V by 6 bases, J by 2 bases; bases unmatched to a gene: 8. The germline V gene provides CDR1 MNHNS and CDR2 SASEGT. The CDR3 sequence holds 16 residues, the cysteine and phenylalanine included. CDR3 DNA is the only sequence kept; it has 48 bases, read in frame from the first base. TCRbeta CDR3 regions were amplified from genomic DNA by means of the immunoSEQ Assay, a bias-controlled multiplex PCR. The source study handled its data this way. The number of nucleated cells in each sample was estimated from the amplification of reference gene primers within the assay. To quantify the absolute abundance of each unique TCRbeta CDR3 rearrangement, sequence reads were collapsed and filtered. For each sample, productive Simpson clonality was calculated as the square root of Simpson's diversity index across productive rearrangements. Here the immuneACCESS table is served through TCRdb, limited to in-frame sequences with V and J called. Missing clones are a known gap in these copies; in checked studies unresolved V genes cover under half, and the rest lacks a known reason. Clone size and V and J calls were adopted from that table, with D and trimming inferred from the DNA. In this sample the table shows roughly 220,000 clones, roughly 80% of which occur a single time. The top ten clones comprise approximately 7.6% of the sample.

Of note for this clone: It lacks a known antigen. No much larger clone is present one base from it, and per-base qualities are unavailable.

The sequenced sample consisted of peripheral blood. The sequence derives from a woman older than 75 with COVID-19, enrolled during active disease. The rearrangement combines TRBV6-1 with TRBJ1-5; the central 9 bases match TRBD1. DNA sequence: TGTGCCAGCAGGGAACCGGGACAGGGTGGCAATCAGCCCCAGCATTTT. Translated, this is CASREPGQGGNQPQHF.